Below, 13 T cell receptor beta chains from the same sample are listed, as sequenced in a study of tumor-infiltrating lymphocytes in primary liver carcinoma. With a constant-region primer, TCR beta cDNA was made from approximately 520 ng of total RNA. Generation of the TCR beta libraries relied on three nested multiplex PCR rounds using slightly modified ARM-PCR. Forward primers for TRBV1-TRBV30 and a C-beta reverse primer served the first two PCR rounds, at about 10 cycles each. TCRdb re-analysed the multiplex PCR reads in MiXCR, keeping a single row per CDR3 protein. Of fewer than 250,000 distinct CDR3 sequences in the sample, around four fifths were seen once. Unsorted bulk tissue (roughly 17-34 mg) underwent RNA and DNA co-extraction. The sequenced sample consisted of tumor tissue from primary liver carcinoma. The receptors originated from a man aged 35-49 years with primary liver carcinoma and hepatitis B virus infection.

Concerning this clonotype: The conserved closing phenylalanine or tryptophan is absent in this CDR3, likely reflecting a read error. This chain uses TRBV29-1 with TRBJ2-2, with TRBD2 matching over 10 bases. This CDR3 has 15 residues. Germline V lookup: CDR1 SQVTM, CDR2 ANQGSEA. DNA of the CDR3: TGCAGCGCTGGGACTAGCGCGGCGAAAACCGGGGAGCTGTTTTTG. Its protein product is CSAGTSAAKTGELFL.

This chain joins TRBV6-1 and TRBJ2-2, with D perhaps TRBD1 or TRBD2 (5 bases each). V gave up 5 bases and J gave up 17 bases, with 30 bases separating them. This CDR3 is built from 16 residues. Germline V gives CDR1 MNHNS, CDR2 SASEGT. This chain's CDR3 is CASSKTLQVNTGKLFF. For the CDR3, the DNA is TGTGCCAGCAGTAAAACACTACAGGTGAACACCGGGAAACTATTTTTT.

In regard to this clonotype: In this CDR3 the conserved last residue, phenylalanine or tryptophan, is missing, so a read error is likely. The chain joins TRBV4-3 to TRBJ2-7; 7 bases agree with TRBD1. The CDR3 sequence is 16 residues long. Germline values: CDR1 LGHNA, CDR2 YSLEER. Written as DNA, the CDR3 is TGCGCCAGCAGACAAGAAGAAACAGGGGCCCCCTACGAGCAGTACCTC. It specifies CASRQEETGAPYEQYL.

This clonotype was detected once. This chain joins TRBV5-6 and TRBJ2-7; D is perhaps TRBD1 or TRBD2 (5 bases each). Germline V CDR1 and CDR2: SGHDT, YYEEEE. The germline V and J ends were trimmed by 2 bases and 3 bases, with 15 bases remaining between them. The CDR3 spans 15 residues. CDR3 protein: CASSLVGTTRYEQYF. For the CDR3, the DNA is TGTGCCAGCAGCTTAGTTGGGACCACTCGCTACGAGCAGTACTTC.

Note on this clonotype: A single base separates this from a much larger clone, so it may be a read error. The chain combines TRBV6-4 with TRBJ2-3; 8 positions match TRBD1. Germline V gene sequence: CDR1 MRHNA, CDR2 SNTAGT. This CDR3 is built from 15 residues. CDR3 DNA sequence: TGTGCCAGCAGTGACTCCCCAGGGGGCACAGTTACGCAGTATTTT. Encoded protein: CASSDSPGGTVTQYF.

For this clonotype: The junction and the germline gene differ at one end; a read error may be behind it. V usage is TRBV11-1 and J usage is TRBJ2-4; TRBD2 matches 13 bases. The germline V gene has CDR1 SGHAT and CDR2 FQDESV (reference sequence). The CDR3 is 17 residues long. CDR3 in amino acids: CANSFRGTSGIKNIQYF. CDR3 nucleotides: TGTGCCAACAGCTTTCGCGGGACTAGCGGGATCAAAAACATTCAGTATTTC.

As for this clonotype: At one of its ends the junction is not consistent with the germline gene, which may arise from a read error. CDR3 DNA sequence: TGCGCGAGCAGCTTGAGGGTCCCGTGGGGTTCACAAGAGACCCAGTACTTC. Encoded protein: CASSLRVPWGSQETQYF. This chain connects TRBV5-1 to TRBJ2-5; tentatively, D is TRBD2 (5 bases). The CDR3 loop spans 17 amino acids. Germline V gene data show CDR1 as SGHRS and CDR2 as YFSETQ.

Of note for this clonotype: Given a much more abundant clone one base away, this may be a read error. This rearrangement joins TRBV28 to TRBJ1-2; the D is unclear. Trimming took 6 bases from V and 6 from J, leaving 17 bases between them. The germline V gene has CDR1 MDHEN and CDR2 SYDVKM. This CDR3 contains 14 residues. CDR3 sequence: CASSYTEGVNGYTF. The CDR3, as DNA: TGTGCCAGCAGCTATACAGAGGGCGTTAATGGCTACACCTTC.

As concerns this clonotype: As the CDR3 is not closed by the conserved phenylalanine or tryptophan, this likely results from a read error. V and J are TRBV12-3 or TRBV12-4 and TRBJ2-2; maybe TRBD1 (6 bases). The CDR3 runs to 16 residues. V was trimmed by 7 bases and J by 11 bases, leaving 26 bases between them. The CDR3 region has the DNA TGTGCCAGCACTTCAGGGCAGGGGAGAGCGCTCGGAGAGCTGTTTTAT. It codes for CASTSGQGRALGELFY.

The rearrangement joins TRBV12-3 or TRBV12-4 to TRBJ1-5; tentatively, D is TRBD1 (5 bases). The V end was cut by 10 bases, the J end by 5 bases, with 21 bases between. The CDR3 runs 15 residues. This chain's CDR3 is CAIRFWTWAHQPQHF. As DNA, the CDR3 is TGTGCCATCAGATTCTGGACATGGGCCCATCAGCCCCAGCATTTT.

A note on this clonotype: Without the conserved terminal phenylalanine or tryptophan, this CDR3 likely stems from a read error. J is TRBJ2-4 and V is TRBV11-1; 9 bases agree with TRBD2. The CDR3 sequence is 17 residues long. CDR1 is SGHAT and CDR2 is FQDESV in the germline V gene (reference sequence). CDR3 protein: CASSYPGASGTKNIQYL. The CDR3 nucleotides read TGTGCCAGTAGCTATCCCGGGGCTAGCGGGACCAAAAACATTCAGTACCTC.

The chain uses TRBV28 and TRBJ2-7, with unresolved D. This CDR3 region has 13 residues. CDR1 and CDR2 from the germline V gene are MDHEN and SYDVKM. Here the CDR3 reads CVTSVLPRYEQYF. CDR3 in DNA: TGTGTCACCTCAGTACTCCCCCGCTACGAGCAGTACTTC.

This clonotype is labeled as medium-sized. The chain links TRBV30 to TRBJ1-5, with D possibly being TRBD1 (6 bases). Trimming stripped 5 bases from V and 2 bases from J, with 16 bases between. The CDR3 spans 15 residues. Germline assignment: CDR1 GTSNPN and CDR2 SVGIG (reference sequence). This CDR3 is CAWALAGGRNQPQHF. Written as DNA, the CDR3 is TGTGCCTGGGCCCTCGCGGGGGGCCGCAATCAGCCCCAGCATTTT.